This T cell receptor (beta chain) appears in the sequencing data of a study of vaccination and CD4 T cells after COVID-19. Overall study context: Under 10 convalescent cases were mild and one was severe, and all had been SARS-CoV-2 positive by nasal swab PCR. Convalescent individuals numbered four females and six males, two being Hispanic.

Germline V gene data show CDR1 as SGHVS and CDR2 as FNYEAQ. V shed 7 bases and J shed 5 bases, with 12 bases lying between them. This CDR3 is built from 13 residues. TCRdb called the PCR reads again in MiXCR, with one record for every CDR3 protein. Of tens of thousands of distinct CDR3 sequences listed, around 50% are singletons. There are a few counts of this clonotype. Every positive PCR date fell between March and December 2020, earlier than the US Alpha, Beta and Delta variants. Specimen: CD4+ T cells from blood, collected before SARS-CoV-2 vaccination. The chain couples TRBV7-6 to TRBJ2-1; TRBD1 might be the D (6 bases). The sequence was collected from a human donor who had recovered from COVID-19. Here the CDR3 reads CASMGTRNNEQFF. The CDR3 DNA reads as TGTGCCAGCATGGGGACAAGAAACAATGAGCAGTTCTTC. The whole variable domain, remainder taken from reference TRBV7-6 and TRBJ2-1, is GAGVSQSPRYKVTKRGQDVALRCDPISGHVSLYWYRQALGQGPEFLTYFNYEAQQDKSGLPNDRFSAERPEGSISTLTIQRTEQRDSAMYRCASMGTRNNEQFFGPGTRLTVL.